The entry below describes one T cell receptor beta chain. CDR1 SGHTS and CDR2 YDEGEE come from the germline V gene. This CDR3 spans 14 amino acids. V lost 1 base to trimming and J lost 2 bases, with 4 bases between them. The record originates from a study of blood T cell repertoires in COVID-19. Generated by immunoSEQ multiplex PCR, the TCRdb table keeps only in-frame clones and is missing some. The repertoire holds nearly 300,000 clones, with roughly 86% as singletons. The chain joins TRBV5-8 to TRBJ2-6; D unclear. The sample was PBMCs or T cells enriched from blood (not recorded which). The clonotype originates from a woman aged 45 to 65 who had been exposed to COVID-19. The CDR3 DNA follows: TGTGCCAGCAGCTTGTTCGCTGGGGCCAACGTCCTGACTTTC. This encodes CASSLFAGANVLTF.